This T cell receptor (beta chain) stems from a study of cytomegalovirus exposure and HLA in healthy donors. Study-level results: Across donors, sequencing depth was assumed by presence/absence analyses to be roughly uniform. Some V segments, including TRBV6-2 and TRBV6-3, were excluded as indistinguishable. For most TCR beta V segments, an earlier analysis put the productive rate at about 90% or about 30% of the time.

This clone was detected only once. Its antigen is currently unknown. Germline assignment: CDR1 SNHLY and CDR2 FYNNEI. Trimming cost V 7 bases and J 3 bases, with 15 bases left between them. This CDR3 has 14 residues. The study ran its PCR with 60 Vbeta and 13 Jbeta primers. Some clones are missing from TCRdb's copy, which holds only in-frame ones; the method was immunoSEQ multiplex PCR. This table has hundreds of thousands of clones, around four fifths appearing once. V is TRBV2 and J is TRBJ1-2, with a weak D call TRBD1 (5 bases). The origin of this receptor is a boy aged 2 to 9 in good health and CMV-seronegative. The source material was PBMCs. In DNA, the CDR3 is TGTGCCAGCACCAGGGACGGGGGTGACTATGGCTACACCTTC. It codes for CASTRDGGDYGYTF.